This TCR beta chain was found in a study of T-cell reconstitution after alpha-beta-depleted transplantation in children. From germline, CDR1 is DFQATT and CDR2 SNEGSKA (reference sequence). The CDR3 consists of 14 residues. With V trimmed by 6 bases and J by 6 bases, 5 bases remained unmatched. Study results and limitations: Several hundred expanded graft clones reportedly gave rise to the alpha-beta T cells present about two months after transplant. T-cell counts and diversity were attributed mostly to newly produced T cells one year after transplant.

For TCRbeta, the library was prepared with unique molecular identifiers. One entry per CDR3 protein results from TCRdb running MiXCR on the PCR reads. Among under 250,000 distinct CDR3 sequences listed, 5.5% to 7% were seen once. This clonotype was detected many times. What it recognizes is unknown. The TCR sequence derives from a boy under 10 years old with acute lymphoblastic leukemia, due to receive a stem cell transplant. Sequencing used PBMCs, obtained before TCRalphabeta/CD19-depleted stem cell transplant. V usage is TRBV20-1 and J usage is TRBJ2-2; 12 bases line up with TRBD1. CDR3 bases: TGCAGTGCCCCGGGGACAGGGGGCCCCGGGGAGCTGTTTTTT. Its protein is CSAPGTGGPGELFF.